This T cell receptor beta chain was sequenced during a study of T-cell reconstitution after alpha-beta-depleted transplantation in children. Unique molecular identifiers were used in preparing the TCRbeta library. TCRdb ran MiXCR on the PCR reads and lists one entry per CDR3 protein. The data show nearly 400,000 distinct CDR3 sequences, about 20% seen once. Germline CDR1 and CDR2: SNHLY and FYNNEI. V lost 4 bases to trimming and J lost 2 bases, with 9 bases between them. This CDR3 comprises 15 residues. Here the sequenced sample was PBMCs from the stem cell graft donor, taken from the stem cell graft. This chain links TRBV2 with TRBJ2-6; D unclear. The sequence was collected from a human donor who donated a stem cell graft to a child with acute myeloid leukemia. CDR3 residues: CASSGGPAGANVLTF. The CDR3 DNA sequence: TGTGCCAGCAGTGGGGGTCCGGCTGGGGCCAACGTCCTGACTTTC. The whole variable domain, remainder taken from reference TRBV2 and TRBJ2-6, is EPEVTQTPSHQVTQMGQEVILRCVPISNHLYFYWYRQILGQKVEFLVSFYNNEISEKSEIFDDQFSVERPDGSNFTLKIRSTKLEDSAMYFCASSGGPAGANVLTFGAGSRLTVL.